The 13 T cell receptor beta chains listed next were all sequenced from one sample in a study of shared clonotypes between healthy human individuals. Profiling relied on immunoSEQ multiplex PCR, and the TCRdb table lists in-frame clones only, not all of them. The sample yields more than 1,200,000 clones, less than 99% seen once. The sequencing sample was made of naive CD4+ T cells sorted from blood. Sample subset: CD45RA+ positively selected. The receptors come from a man younger than 40 in good health.

The genes are TRBV7-8 and TRBJ2-3; D tentatively fits TRBD1 or TRBD2 (5 bases each). The germline CDR1 and CDR2 sequences are SGHVS and FQNEAQ. Trimming shortened V by 7 bases and J by 2 bases, and 19 bases separated the two germline ends. The CDR3 runs to 16 residues. The CDR3 protein is CASTLGEYAITDTQYF. The DNA for the CDR3 is TGTGCCAGCACTCTGGGGGAATACGCCATCACAGATACGCAGTATTTT.

This clone occurred once. V is TRBV5-1 and J is TRBJ2-4; 12 bases align to TRBD2. Trimming removed 3 bases from V and 7 bases from J; junction bases left unmatched: 5. CDR1 SGHRS and CDR2 YFSETQ come from the germline V gene. The CDR3 has 15 residues. The CDR3 loop reads CASSSPGLAGNIQYF. The CDR3 DNA reads TGCGCCAGCAGCTCCCCGGGACTAGCGGGCAACATTCAGTACTTC.

The rearrangement uses TRBV29-1 and TRBJ2-1; no reliable D call. Germline CDR1 SQVTM, CDR2 ANQGSEA. Deletions cut 6 bases from V and 0 bases from J, with 9 bases between. CDR3 length: 13 amino acids. CDR3 region: CSVVYNSYNEQFF. CDR3 nucleotide sequence: TGCAGCGTGGTGTACAACTCCTACAATGAGCAGTTCTTC.

The J gene is TRBJ2-3, the V gene TRBV11-2, with TRBD1 matching over 8 bases. Germline trimming cut 5 bases from V and 4 bases from J; bases unmatched to any gene: 17. CDR3 length equals 18 residues. Looked up from germline, CDR1 is SGHAT and CDR2 is FQNNGV. The CDR3 here is CASSPIVQGAFLSDTQYF. CDR3 nucleotide sequence: TGTGCCAGCAGCCCCATTGTTCAGGGGGCTTTTTTGTCAGATACGCAGTATTTT.

The V call is TRBV6-1, the J call TRBJ2-2; D not certain. The CDR3 covers 11 residues. The germline V gene has CDR1 MNHNS and CDR2 SASEGT. V was trimmed by 2 bases and J by 7 bases, leaving 2 bases between them. CDR3 amino acids: CASSENGELFF. The CDR3, as DNA: TGTGCCAGCAGTGAAAACGGGGAGCTGTTTTTT.

The chain couples TRBV27 to TRBJ1-4; no clear D. The CDR3 has 13 amino acids. Per germline, CDR1 MNHEY and CDR2 SMNVEV (reference sequence). Trimming pared 5 bases from V and 4 bases from J, leaving 8 bases between. The CDR3 DNA reads TGTGCCAGCAGTCGAACGTTTAATGAAAAACTGTTTTTT. Protein product: CASSRTFNEKLFF.

The chain uses TRBV7-9 and TRBJ2-7; D gene uncertain. Germline-derived CDR1 and CDR2 are SEHNR and FQNEAQ (reference sequence). This CDR3 is built from 13 residues. The ends were cut back, 3 bases at V and 3 bases at J, with 9 bases in the middle. Here the CDR3 DNA reads TGTGCCAGCAGCTTTACACAAAACTACGAGCAGTACTTC. Encoded protein: CASSFTQNYEQYF. The complete variable domain, with remaining parts taken from reference TRBV7-9 and TRBJ2-7, reads DTGVSQNPRHKITKRGQNVTFRCDPISEHNRLYWYRQTLGQGPEFLTYFQNEAQLEKSRLLSDRFSAERPKGSFSTLEIQRTEQGDSAMYLCASSFTQNYEQYFGPGTRLTVT.

This clone was found once. V gene TRBV5-4 combines with J gene TRBJ1-2; 9 bases align to TRBD1. This CDR3 region has 14 residues. Per the germline V gene, CDR1 is SGHNT and CDR2 is YYREEE (reference sequence). The V gene end was trimmed by 4 bases and the J gene end by 4 bases; junction bases not matched to a gene: 5. CDR3 in DNA: TGTGCCAGCAGCCCGGGACAGGGTTTCTATGGCTACACCTTC. Amino acid sequence: CASSPGQGFYGYTF.

This clone was found once. The gene calls are TRBV7-9 and TRBJ1-4, with D possibly being TRBD1 (5 bases). V lost 4 bases and J 3 bases, leaving 15 bases between the germline ends. The CDR3 length is 16 residues. Germline CDR1 reads SEHNR; CDR2 reads FQNEAQ (reference sequence). CDR3 in amino acids: CASSYEGAIANEKLFF. The CDR3 bases are TGTGCCAGCAGCTATGAAGGGGCTATTGCTAATGAAAAACTGTTTTTT.

Only one count was recorded for this clone. The genes are TRBV6-1 and TRBJ2-7, with TRBD2 matching 11 bases. The J segment lost 2 bases and the V segment lost 7 bases, leaving 7 bases of the junction unmatched. This CDR3 has 15 residues. Germline CDR1 and CDR2: MNHNS and SASEGT. The CDR3 region is CASMTIAGGPYEQYF. CDR3 DNA sequence: TGTGCCAGCATGACAATAGCGGGAGGGCCCTACGAGCAGTACTTC.

The genes are TRBV11-2 and TRBJ1-1, with D possibly matching TRBD1 (5 bases). Germline V gene lookup returns CDR1 SGHAT and CDR2 FQNNGV. V lost 0 bases to trimming and J lost 6 bases, with 5 bases between them. The CDR3 covers 12 residues. The CDR3 sequence: CASSLEGAEAFF. The CDR3 DNA is TGTGCCAGCAGCTTAGAAGGGGCTGAAGCTTTCTTT.

The V and J genes are TRBV9 and TRBJ2-7; D perhaps matches TRBD1 (5 bases). The CDR3 length is 13 residues. From germline, CDR1 is SGDLS and CDR2 YYNGEE. The V gene lost 0 bases and the J gene lost 5 bases, with 9 bases spanning the gap. CDR3 in DNA: TGTGCCAGCAGCGTAGGTCCAGGGCACGAGCAGTACTTC. This encodes CASSVGPGHEQYF.

The V and J genes are TRBV21-1 and TRBJ2-4; the D segment call TRBD2 is taken from the table without a DNA check. TRBV21-1 represents a pseudogene. This CDR3 is built from 20 residues. The CDR3 reads CASSKPTGLAEGVSKNIQYF. The CDR3 DNA reads TGTGCCAGCAGCAAACCTACGGGACTAGCGGAGGGGGTGTCCAAAAACATTCAGTACTTC.